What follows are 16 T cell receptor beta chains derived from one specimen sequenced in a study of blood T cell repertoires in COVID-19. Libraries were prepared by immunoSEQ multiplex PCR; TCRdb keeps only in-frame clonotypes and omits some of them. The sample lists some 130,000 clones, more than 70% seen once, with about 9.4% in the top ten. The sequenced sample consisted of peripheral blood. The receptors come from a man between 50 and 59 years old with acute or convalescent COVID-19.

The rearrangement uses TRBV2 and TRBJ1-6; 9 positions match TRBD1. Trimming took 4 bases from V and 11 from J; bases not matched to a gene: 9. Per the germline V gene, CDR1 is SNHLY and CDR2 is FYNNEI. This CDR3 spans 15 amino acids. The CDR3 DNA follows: TGTGCCAGCAGTGTATCGGGACAGGGAGTAACACCCCTCCACTTT. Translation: CASSVSGQGVTPLHF.

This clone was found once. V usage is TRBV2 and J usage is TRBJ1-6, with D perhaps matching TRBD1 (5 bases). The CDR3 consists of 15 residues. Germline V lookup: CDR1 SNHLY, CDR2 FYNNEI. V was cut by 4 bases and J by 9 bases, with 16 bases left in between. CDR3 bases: TGTGCCAGCAGTGCCGGCGGCAGGGATGTTTCACCCCTCCACTTT. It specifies CASSAGGRDVSPLHF.

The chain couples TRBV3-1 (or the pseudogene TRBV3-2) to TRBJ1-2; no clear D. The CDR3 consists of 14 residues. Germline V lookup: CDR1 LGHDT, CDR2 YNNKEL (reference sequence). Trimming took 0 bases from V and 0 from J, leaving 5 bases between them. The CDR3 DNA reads TGTGCCAGCAGCCAAGACGGGTCTAACTATGGCTACACCTTC. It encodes CASSQDGSNYGYTF.

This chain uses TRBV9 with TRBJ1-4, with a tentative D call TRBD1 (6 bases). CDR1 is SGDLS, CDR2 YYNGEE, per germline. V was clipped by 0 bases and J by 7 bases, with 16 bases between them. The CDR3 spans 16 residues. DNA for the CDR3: TGTGCCAGCAGCGTAGGCCCAGGGGACGGTGGTGAAAAACTGTTTTTT. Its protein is CASSVGPGDGGEKLFF. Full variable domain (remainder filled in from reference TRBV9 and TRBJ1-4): DSGVTQTPKHLITATGQRVTLRCSPRSGDLSVYWYQQSLDQGLQFLIQYYNGEERAKGNILERFSAQQFPDLHSELNLSSLELGDSALYFCASSVGPGDGGEKLFFGSGTQLSVL.

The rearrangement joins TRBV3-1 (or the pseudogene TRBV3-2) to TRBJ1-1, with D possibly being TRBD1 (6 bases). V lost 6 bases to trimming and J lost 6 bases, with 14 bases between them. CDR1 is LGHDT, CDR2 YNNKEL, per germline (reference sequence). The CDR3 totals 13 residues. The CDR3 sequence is CASRGWGGPEAFF. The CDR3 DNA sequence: TGTGCCAGCAGGGGTTGGGGGGGCCCTGAAGCTTTCTTT.

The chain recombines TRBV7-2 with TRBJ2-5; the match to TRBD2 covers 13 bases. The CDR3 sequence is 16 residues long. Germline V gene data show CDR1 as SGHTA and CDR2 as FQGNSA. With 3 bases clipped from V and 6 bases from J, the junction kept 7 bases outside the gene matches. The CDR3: CASSFTSGGAGKTQYF. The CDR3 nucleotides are TGTGCCAGCAGCTTTACTAGCGGGGGGGCCGGAAAGACCCAGTACTTC.

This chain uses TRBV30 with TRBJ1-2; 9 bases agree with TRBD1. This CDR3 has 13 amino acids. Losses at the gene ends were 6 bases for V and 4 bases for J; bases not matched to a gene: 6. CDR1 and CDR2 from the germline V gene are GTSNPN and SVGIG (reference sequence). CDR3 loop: CACAPGQGYGYTF. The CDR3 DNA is TGTGCCTGCGCCCCGGGACAGGGCTATGGCTACACCTTC.

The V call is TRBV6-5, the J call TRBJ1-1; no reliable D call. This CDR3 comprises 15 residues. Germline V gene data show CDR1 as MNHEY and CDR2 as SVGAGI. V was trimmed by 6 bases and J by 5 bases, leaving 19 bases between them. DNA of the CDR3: TGTGCCAGCAGCCCCCCGCGGAACAAGAGGACTGAAGCTTTCTTT. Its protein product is CASSPPRNKRTEAFF.

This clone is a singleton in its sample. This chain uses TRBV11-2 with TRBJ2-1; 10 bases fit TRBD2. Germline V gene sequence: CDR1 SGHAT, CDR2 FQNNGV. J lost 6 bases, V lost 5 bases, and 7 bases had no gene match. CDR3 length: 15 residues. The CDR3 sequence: CASSRGTSARNEQFF. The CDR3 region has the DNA TGTGCCAGCAGCCGGGGGACTAGCGCACGCAATGAGCAGTTCTTC. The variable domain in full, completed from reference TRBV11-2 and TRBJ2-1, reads EAGVAQSPRYKIIEKRQSVAFWCNPISGHATLYWYQQILGQGPKLLIQFQNNGVVDDSQLPKDRFSAERLKGVDSTLKIQPAKLEDSAVYLCASSRGTSARNEQFFGPGTRLTVL.

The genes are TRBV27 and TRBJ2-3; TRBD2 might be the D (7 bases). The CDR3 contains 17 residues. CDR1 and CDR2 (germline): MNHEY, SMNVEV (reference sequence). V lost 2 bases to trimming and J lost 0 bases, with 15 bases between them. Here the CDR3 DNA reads TGTGCCAGCAGTTTAGCGGGGGCAGCCCCTAGCACAGATACGCAGTATTTT. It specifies CASSLAGAAPSTDTQYF.

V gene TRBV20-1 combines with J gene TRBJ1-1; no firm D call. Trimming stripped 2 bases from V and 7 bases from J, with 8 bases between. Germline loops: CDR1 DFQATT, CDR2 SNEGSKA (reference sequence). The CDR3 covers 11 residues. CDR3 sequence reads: CSARMQVEAFF. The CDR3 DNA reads TGCAGTGCTAGAATGCAGGTTGAAGCTTTCTTT.

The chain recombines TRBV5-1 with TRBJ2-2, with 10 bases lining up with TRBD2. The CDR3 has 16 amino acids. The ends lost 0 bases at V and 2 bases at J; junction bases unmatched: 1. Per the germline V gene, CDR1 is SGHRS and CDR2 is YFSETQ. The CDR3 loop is CASSLELAGNTGELFF. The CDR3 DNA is TGCGCCAGCAGCTTGGAACTAGCGGGAAACACCGGGGAGCTGTTTTTT.

Written as DNA, the CDR3 is TGTGCCAGCAGCCCGAGCGGGGGCTCCTACAATGAGCAGTTCTTC. Amino acids: CASSPSGGSYNEQFF. The chain combines TRBV11-3 with TRBJ2-1, with 8 bases identical to TRBD2. Germline V lookup: CDR1 SGHNT, CDR2 YENEEA. The CDR3 has 15 residues. Trimming at V came to 5 bases and at J to 0 bases, leaving 3 bases not matched to a gene. The full variable domain, its missing parts supplied by reference TRBV11-3 and TRBJ2-1, is EAGVVQSPRYKIIEKKQPVAFWCNPISGHNTLYWYLQNLGQGPELLIRYENEEAVDDSQLPKDRFSAERLKGVDSTLKIQPAELGDSAVYLCASSPSGGSYNEQFFGPGTRLTVL.

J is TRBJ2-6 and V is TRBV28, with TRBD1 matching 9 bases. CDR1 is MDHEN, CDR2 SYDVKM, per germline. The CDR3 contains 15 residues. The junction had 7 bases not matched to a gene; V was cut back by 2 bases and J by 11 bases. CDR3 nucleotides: TGTGCCAGCAGTTTAGGGGACAGGGAGTGGGACGTCCTGACTTTC. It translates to CASSLGDREWDVLTF.

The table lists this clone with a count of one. The CDR3 sequence: CASSLGTALYEQYF. The CDR3 DNA sequence: TGTGCCAGCAGCTTAGGGACAGCTCTCTACGAGCAGTACTTC. V gene TRBV7-6 combines with J gene TRBJ2-7, with a tentative D call TRBD1 (6 bases). Trimming stripped 1 base from V and 3 bases from J, with 10 bases between. Germline CDR1 and CDR2: SGHVS and FNYEAQ. There are 14 residues in the CDR3. Supplemented by reference TRBV7-6 and TRBJ2-7, the full variable domain reads GAGVSQSPRYKVTKRGQDVALRCDPISGHVSLYWYRQALGQGPEFLTYFNYEAQQDKSGLPNDRFSAERPEGSISTLTIQRTEQRDSAMYRCASSLGTALYEQYFGPGTRLTVT.

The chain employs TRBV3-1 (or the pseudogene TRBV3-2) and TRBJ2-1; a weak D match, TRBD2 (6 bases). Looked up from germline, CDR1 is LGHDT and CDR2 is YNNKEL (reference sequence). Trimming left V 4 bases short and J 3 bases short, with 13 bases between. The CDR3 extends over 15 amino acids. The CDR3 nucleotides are TGTGCCAGCAGCCTCCGGGGGACTCACTACAATGAGCAGTTCTTC. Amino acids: CASSLRGTHYNEQFF.